These T cell receptor beta chains were read from a single sample in a study of blood T cell repertoires in COVID-19. The assay was immunoSEQ multiplex PCR, and TCRdb's table has in-frame clones only and misses some. This sample has 80,000 or so clones, with 90% to 95% found just once. The sample consisted of peripheral blood. The receptor source for this set is a woman between 50 and 59 years old in a cohort sampled during active COVID-19. Both conserved end residues are trimmed from each CDR3. The order of the fields is D gene, J gene, V gene, CDR3 protein. A D gene is named only where the DNA matches it firmly.

D: NA
J: TRBJ2-5
V: TRBV11-1
CDR3: ASSTYQETQY

D: NA
J: TRBJ1-1
V: TRBV9
CDR3: ASSVAHQGPNTEAF

D: TRBD2
J: TRBJ2-5
V: TRBV5-1
CDR3: ASSLGTSGGEKKY

D: TRBD2
J: TRBJ2-1
V: TRBV4-1
CDR3: ASSQVPPLTSGRGNNEQF

D: TRBD2
J: TRBJ2-1
V: TRBV3-1/TRBV3-2
CDR3: ASSLGGGRAWDEQF

D: TRBD2
J: TRBJ2-3
V: TRBV5-1
CDR3: ASSRLREGLTGTDTQY

D: TRBD2
J: TRBJ2-1
V: TRBV3-1/TRBV3-2
CDR3: ASSQEWASGSGEQF

D: NA
J: TRBJ1-1
V: TRBV4-1
CDR3: ASSQYTGSSTEAF

D: NA
J: TRBJ2-3
V: TRBV6-5
CDR3: ASSLGLRTDTQY

D: TRBD2
J: TRBJ2-3
V: TRBV28
CDR3: ASSRGVWQY

D: NA
J: TRBJ2-7
V: TRBV7-9
CDR3: ASSLGRGTYEQY

D: TRBD2
J: TRBJ2-1
V: TRBV5-1
CDR3: ASSPGLAGGYEQF

D: TRBD1
J: TRBJ2-1
V: TRBV10-1
CDR3: ASSEGQGAYNEQF

D: NA
J: TRBJ2-7
V: TRBV15
CDR3: ATSRTTGFSYEQY

D: NA
J: TRBJ2-7
V: TRBV3-1/TRBV3-2
CDR3: ASSAHSGSQGWQY

D: TRBD1
J: TRBJ2-5
V: TRBV10-3
CDR3: AISESGQGAETQY

D: TRBD1
J: TRBJ1-1
V: TRBV5-5
CDR3: ASSNGPDREAF

D: TRBD1
J: TRBJ1-2
V: TRBV6-6
CDR3: ASSRWTGRGIDGYT

D: TRBD2
J: TRBJ2-5
V: TRBV9
CDR3: ASSVGGLAGGETQY

D: NA
J: TRBJ2-5
V: TRBV7-9
CDR3: ASSLGVQETQY

D: TRBD1
J: TRBJ1-1
V: TRBV2
CDR3: ASSGQGRTEAF

D: TRBD2
J: TRBJ2-7
V: TRBV11-3
CDR3: ASSLGLAGESEQY

D: NA
J: TRBJ1-3
V: TRBV20-1
CDR3: SARIGDTIY